A single sample gave rise to the 3 T cell receptor beta chains below, sequenced in a study of blood T cell repertoires in COVID-19. Data came from immunoSEQ multiplex PCR; TCRdb stores just in-frame clones and leaves some out. Of about 140,000 clones in the sample, 86% are singletons; the top ten hold approximately 8%. Sample: peripheral blood. The source is a woman aged 60-75 years with acute or convalescent COVID-19.

This clone was seen just once. This chain joins TRBV6-5 and TRBJ1-1; D is uncertain. The V end lost 11 bases, the J end lost 3 bases, and 16 bases lay between the germline ends. The CDR3 runs 13 residues. Germline loops: CDR1 MNHEY, CDR2 SVGAGI. The CDR3 is CALARVDYTEAFF. The CDR3 DNA reads TGTGCCCTCGCGAGGGTTGATTACACTGAAGCTTTCTTT.

This chain joins TRBV11-3 and TRBJ1-2; TRBD1 matches at 9 bases. CDR1 is SGHNT, CDR2 YENEEA, per germline. Germline trimming cut 8 bases from V and 2 bases from J; bases unmatched to any gene: 3. CDR3 size: 13 residues. The CDR3 DNA follows: TGTGCCAGCGCCGGGACAGGGAACTATGGCTACACCTTC. Its protein is CASAGTGNYGYTF.

The chain recombines TRBV7-6 with TRBJ1-1; TRBD1 might be the D (6 bases). Germline loops: CDR1 SGHVS, CDR2 FNYEAQ. The CDR3 contains 15 residues. V was pared by 8 bases and J by 0 bases, with 16 bases between. The CDR3 DNA reads as TGTGCCAGCGCCCTCGGGGGGCGATTGAACACTGAAGCTTTCTTT. It is translated as CASALGGRLNTEAFF.